These 5 T cell receptor beta chains were all obtained from the same sample, sequenced in a study of blood T cell repertoires in COVID-19. Sequencing used immunoSEQ multiplex PCR; TCRdb keeps in-frame clones, though not all of them. This sample yields some 190,000 clones, of which 65% to 85% are seen a single time; about 4.5% belongs to the top ten. Specimen: PBMCs or T cells enriched from blood (not recorded which). Receptor source: a man aged 25 to 40 with acute COVID-19.

The chain recombines TRBV19 with TRBJ1-2; 8 bases fit TRBD1. The junction had 9 bases not matched to a gene; V was cut back by 6 bases and J by 6 bases. The CDR3 extends over 14 amino acids. CDR1 is LNHDA, CDR2 SQIVND, per germline (reference sequence). CDR3 region: CASSRDRGGDGYTF. DNA for the CDR3: TGTGCCAGTAGCCGCGACAGGGGAGGTGATGGCTACACCTTC.

The CDR3 DNA sequence: TGTGCCAGCAGCCTCCGACAGGGCTACACCTTC. Translating it yields CASSLRQGYTF. This chain links TRBV7-6 with TRBJ1-2; D possibly corresponds to TRBD1 (5 bases). Germline V gives CDR1 SGHVS, CDR2 FNYEAQ. The length of the CDR3 is 11 residues. The V end was cut by 5 bases, the J end by 8 bases, with 9 bases between.

The J gene is TRBJ1-1, the V gene TRBV19; D is uncertain. Trimming stripped 0 bases from V and 2 bases from J, with 13 bases between. Per germline, CDR1 LNHDA and CDR2 SQIVND (reference sequence). This CDR3 is 16 amino acids long. CDR3 sequence reads: CASSIDSWPGNTEAFF. For the CDR3, the DNA is TGTGCCAGTAGTATAGATTCTTGGCCGGGTAACACTGAAGCTTTCTTT.

Concerning this clone itself: One end of the junction varies from germline; a read error may be responsible. This sequence joins TRBV3-1 (or the pseudogene TRBV3-2) and TRBJ2-1; 8 bases are a match to TRBD2. CDR1 and CDR2 from the germline V gene are LGHDT and YNNKEL (reference sequence). The CDR3 extends over 15 amino acids. This chain's CDR3 is CASTQGRGEAAEQFF. The CDR3 nucleotides are TGTGCCAGCACCCAAGGGCGGGGGGAGGCCGCTGAGCAGTTCTTC.

V usage is TRBV5-5 and J usage is TRBJ1-2; D gene uncertain. Trimming cost V 7 bases and J 5 bases, with 18 bases left between them. CDR1 and CDR2 (germline): SGHKS, YYEKEE (reference sequence). The CDR3 length is 14 residues. CDR3 sequence: CASSRSPSDYGYTF. The DNA of the CDR3 is TGTGCCAGCTCGCGTAGTCCGAGTGATTATGGCTACACCTTC. Variable domain in full (rest from reference TRBV5-5 and TRBJ1-2): DAGVTQSPTHLIKTRGQQVTLRCSPISGHKSVSWYQQVLGQGPQFIFQYYEKEERGRGNFPDRFSARQFPNYSSELNVNALLLGDSALYLCASSRSPSDYGYTFGSGTRLTVV.